One and the same sample provided the 13 T cell receptor beta chains below, sequenced in a study of regulatory dendritic cells for organ transplantation. Assay used: immunoSEQ multiplex PCR; TCRdb lists only in-frame clones, some missing. Here the sample spans 20,000 to 25,000 clones, just under 75% being singletons. The sequenced material came from memory CD4+ T cells from blood. Subset of the sample: CD45RO+ memory T cells. The origin of the receptors is a human donor in good health.

The V gene is TRBV5-6, the J gene TRBJ1-4; D is ambiguous. CDR1 is SGHDT and CDR2 is YYEEEE in the germline V gene. The V end was cut by 2 bases, the J end by 7 bases, with 9 bases between. This CDR3 region has 13 residues. Here the CDR3 reads CASSFWSSEKLFF. DNA of the CDR3: TGTGCCAGCAGCTTTTGGTCGAGTGAAAAACTGTTTTTT. The whole variable domain, remainder taken from reference TRBV5-6 and TRBJ1-4, is DAGVTQSPTHLIKTRGQQVTLRCSPKSGHDTVSWYQQALGQGPQFIFQYYEEEERQRGNFPDRFSGHQFPNYSSELNVNALLLGDSALYLCASSFWSSEKLFFGSGTQLSVL.

V and J are TRBV5-4 and TRBJ2-3; 8 bases line up with TRBD1. CDR3 length equals 15 residues. Germline values: CDR1 SGHNT, CDR2 YYREEE (reference sequence). J gave up 3 bases and V 4 bases, and 7 bases lay outside the gene matches. CDR3 residues: CASSQGRGRTDTQYF. The CDR3 DNA is TGTGCCAGCAGCCAGGGCAGGGGGCGAACAGATACGCAGTATTTT.

The rearrangement links TRBV18 to TRBJ1-1; weak D call: TRBD1 (5 bases). V lost 5 bases and J 4 bases, leaving 11 bases between the germline ends. The CDR3 is 13 amino acids. Germline CDR1 reads KGHSH; CDR2 reads LQKENI. The CDR3 here is CASSTQGGTEAFF. CDR3 in DNA: TGTGCCAGCTCAACGCAGGGAGGCACTGAAGCTTTCTTT.

This clone occurred a few times. This chain links TRBV2 with TRBJ2-1; TRBD2 is a possible D gene (5 bases). V lost 7 bases to trimming and J lost 10 bases, with 17 bases between them. The CDR3 covers 13 residues. Per germline, CDR1 SNHLY and CDR2 FYNNEI. CDR3 in DNA: TGTGCCAGCAAACTGGAGGCCACAGAGGAGCAGTTCTTC. It is translated as CASKLEATEEQFF.

This clone has more than one count but fewer than ten. This rearrangement joins TRBV4-2 to TRBJ2-1, with 8 bases fitting TRBD2. This CDR3 region has 18 residues. J gave up 8 bases and V 1 base, and 16 bases lay outside the gene matches. From germline, CDR1 is LGHNA and CDR2 YNFKEQ. CDR3 nucleotide sequence: TGTGCCAGCAGCCAAGCCAGCAGTTTCGGGGGGGCTACGTATGAGCAGTTCTTC. It specifies CASSQASSFGGATYEQFF.

This clone has more than one count but fewer than ten. The chain joins TRBV5-6 to TRBJ1-2, with D possibly being TRBD1 (6 bases). The CDR3 is 15 residues long. Trimming shortened V by 4 bases and J by 0 bases, and 13 bases separated the two germline ends. CDR1 is SGHDT, CDR2 YYEEEE, per germline. The CDR3 coding sequence is TGTGCCAGCAGCCCAACGGACAGACCTAACTATGGCTACACCTTC. It is translated as CASSPTDRPNYGYTF.

This clone was counted only a few times. The chain uses TRBV7-9 and TRBJ2-5; 7 bases fit TRBD2. With V trimmed by 3 bases and J by 5 bases, 3 bases remained unmatched. CDR1 is SEHNR and CDR2 is FQNEAQ in the germline V gene (reference sequence). The CDR3 is 13 residues long. In nucleotides, the CDR3 is TGTGCCAGCAGCTTCAGGGAGGGGGAGACCCAGTACTTC. This encodes CASSFREGETQYF.

This chain links TRBV11-2 with TRBJ2-5; TRBD2 agrees at 11 bases. There are 16 residues in the CDR3. The V and J ends lost 2 bases and 8 bases, in that order; junction bases with no gene match: 10. Germline V gene sequence: CDR1 SGHAT, CDR2 FQNNGV. CDR3 coding DNA: TGTGCCAGCAGCTTACTAGCGGGGGGACGTATTGAAACCCAGTACTTC. Translating gives CASSLLAGGRIETQYF.

V and J are TRBV6-5 and TRBJ2-2; D may be TRBD2 (5 bases). V lost 6 bases to trimming and J lost 1 base, with 12 bases between them. Germline V CDR1 and CDR2: MNHEY, SVGAGI. The CDR3 length is 15 residues. CDR3 amino acids: CASSRTAENTGELFF. CDR3 sequence (DNA): TGTGCCAGCAGCCGTACAGCGGAGAACACCGGGGAGCTGTTTTTT.

A single count supports this clone. The CDR3 sequence is CASSLVTGIGELFF. For the CDR3, the DNA is TGTGCCAGCAGCTTAGTAACAGGGATAGGGGAGCTGTTTTTT. The chain combines TRBV7-8 with TRBJ2-2; tentatively, D is TRBD1 (6 bases). V was cut by 1 base and J by 8 bases, with 11 bases left in between. CDR3 length: 14 residues. Germline V gene data show CDR1 as SGHVS and CDR2 as FQNEAQ.

This chain joins TRBV7-2 and TRBJ1-2; D may be TRBD1 (6 bases). Between the trimmed V and J ends, which lost 3 bases and 7 bases, there was a span of 18 bases. Germline V gene lookup returns CDR1 SGHTA and CDR2 FQGNSA. This CDR3 has 15 amino acids. The CDR3 DNA follows: TGTGCCAGCAGCTTCACAGGGCGCGCTTTGGGTGGCTACACCTTC. Translation: CASSFTGRALGGYTF.

This clone was recorded only once. This chain connects TRBV9 to TRBJ1-4; a weak D match, TRBD1 (5 bases). V shed 2 bases and J shed 5 bases, with 7 bases lying between them. This CDR3 is 13 amino acids long. Germline values: CDR1 SGDLS, CDR2 YYNGEE. Here the CDR3 reads CASSVTGNEKLFF. Here the CDR3 DNA reads TGTGCCAGCAGCGTTACAGGCAATGAAAAACTGTTTTTT.

This clone was seen a few times. The CDR3 sequence: CASSSRAGGYEQYF. The CDR3 DNA reads TGTGCCAGCAGCTCCCGGGCGGGGGGATACGAGCAGTACTTC. The chain has TRBV7-2 and TRBJ2-7, with TRBD2 matching over 8 bases. Germline loops: CDR1 SGHTA, CDR2 FQGNSA. This CDR3 region has 14 residues. V dropped 4 bases and J dropped 4; count of bases not matched to a gene: 6.